This TCR beta chain was identified during a study of CD8+ T cells in alopecia areata. This clone was seen a few times. The CDR3 is 16 amino acids. Germline assignment: CDR1 LGHNA and CDR2 YNFKEQ. The V end was cut by 4 bases, the J end by 0 bases, with 16 bases between. Following RNA extraction, reverse transcription yielded cDNA that acted as the sequencing template. Produced via immunoSEQ multiplex PCR; TCRdb's table is partial and in-frame only. This table holds over 110,000 clones, roughly half found once. The chain links TRBV4-2 to TRBJ2-7; D is possibly TRBD2 (6 bases). The clonotype was recovered from a human donor with alopecia areata. This specimen was CD4+ T cells sorted from blood, taken at week 0. CDR3 protein: CASSPARTTVSYEQYF. As DNA, the CDR3 is TGTGCCAGCAGCCCAGCCCGGACTACGGTCTCCTACGAGCAGTACTTC.